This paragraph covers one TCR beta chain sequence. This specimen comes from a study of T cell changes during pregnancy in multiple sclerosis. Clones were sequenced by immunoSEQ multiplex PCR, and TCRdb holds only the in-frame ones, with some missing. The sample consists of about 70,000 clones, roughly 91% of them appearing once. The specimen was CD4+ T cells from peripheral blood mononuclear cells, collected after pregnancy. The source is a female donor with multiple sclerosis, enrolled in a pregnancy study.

The CDR3 DNA is TGTGCCAGCAGCATGACCGGGACAGGGACTACGCAGTATTTT. Encoded protein: CASSMTGTGTTQYF. This chain connects TRBV7-3 to TRBJ2-3; 9 positions agree with TRBD1. Germline loops: CDR1 SGHTA, CDR2 FQGTGA. The V gene end was trimmed by 5 bases and the J gene end by 8 bases; junction bases not matched to a gene: 8. The CDR3 totals 14 residues.